What follows describes a single T cell receptor (beta chain). The antigen is unknown. The data are from a study of cytomegalovirus exposure and HLA in healthy donors. CDR3 size: 13 residues. The J segment lost 5 bases and the V segment lost 5 bases, leaving 6 bases of the junction unmatched. The V gene's germline CDR1 is MDHEN and CDR2 SYDVKM. Primers included in the PCR were 60 Vbeta and 13 Jbeta primers. Measured with immunoSEQ multiplex PCR; TCRdb has only the in-frame clones, and not every one. The table lists 160,000 or so clones, roughly 80% of them singletons, with 3.7% in the top ten. General study findings and limits: A link between a missense DCLRE1C variant and TCR beta V- and J-gene trimming emerged from a later analysis.

The source is a man younger than 40 in good health and CMV-seropositive. The material sequenced was PBMCs. The chain carries TRBV28 and TRBJ2-7, with TRBD1 identical over 7 bases. CDR3 nucleotides: TGTGCCAGCAGTCAACAGGGGCCCGACGAGCAGTACTTC. Its translation is CASSQQGPDEQYF.